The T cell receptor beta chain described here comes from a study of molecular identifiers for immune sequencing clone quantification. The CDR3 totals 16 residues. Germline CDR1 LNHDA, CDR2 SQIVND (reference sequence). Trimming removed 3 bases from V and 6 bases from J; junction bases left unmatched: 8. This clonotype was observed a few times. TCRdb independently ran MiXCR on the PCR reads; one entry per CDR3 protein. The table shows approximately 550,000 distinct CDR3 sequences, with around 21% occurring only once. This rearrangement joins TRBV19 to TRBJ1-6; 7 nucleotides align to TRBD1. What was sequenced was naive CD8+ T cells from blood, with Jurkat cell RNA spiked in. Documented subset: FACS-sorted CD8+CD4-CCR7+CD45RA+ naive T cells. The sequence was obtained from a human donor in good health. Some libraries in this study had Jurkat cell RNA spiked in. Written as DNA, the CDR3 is TGTGCCAGTAGTATTAATCCGGGACAGAGTAATTCACCCCTCCACTTT. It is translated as CASSINPGQSNSPLHF.